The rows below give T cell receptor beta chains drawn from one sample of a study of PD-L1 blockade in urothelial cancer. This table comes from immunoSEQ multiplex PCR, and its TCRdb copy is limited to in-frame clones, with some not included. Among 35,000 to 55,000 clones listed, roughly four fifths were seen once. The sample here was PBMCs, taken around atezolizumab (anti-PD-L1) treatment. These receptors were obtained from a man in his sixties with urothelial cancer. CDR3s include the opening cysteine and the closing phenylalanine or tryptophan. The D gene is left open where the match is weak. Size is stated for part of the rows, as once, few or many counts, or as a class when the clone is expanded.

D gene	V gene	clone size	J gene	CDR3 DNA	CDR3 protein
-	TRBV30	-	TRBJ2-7	TGTGCCTGGGAGCCGGGGACACGGCACTACGAGCAGTACTTC	CAWEPGTRHYEQYF
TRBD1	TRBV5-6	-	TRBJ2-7	TGTGCCAGCAGCTTGAAAGCGGGGACAGGGCCCTACGAGCAGTACTTC	CASSLKAGTGPYEQYF
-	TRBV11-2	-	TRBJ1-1	TGTGCCAGCAGTTTCGGGGGGAACACTGAAGCTTTCTTT	CASSFGGNTEAFF
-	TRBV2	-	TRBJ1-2	TGTGCCAGCAGTGGGCCAGGCCGATTAGGCTACACCTTC	CASSGPGRLGYTF
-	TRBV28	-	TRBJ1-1	TGTGCCAGCAGTAACCGTTTCGGGGAAGCGAACACTGAAGCTTTCTTT	CASSNRFGEANTEAFF
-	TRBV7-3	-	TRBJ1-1	TGTGCCAGCAGCTTATCAGGCCGGAACACTGAAGCTTTCTTT	CASSLSGRNTEAFF
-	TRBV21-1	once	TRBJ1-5	-	CASSKRCVGGGSSNQPQHF
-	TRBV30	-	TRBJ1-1	TGTGCCTGGATGGCGGGGGGGCGAATCACTGAAGCTTTCTTT	CAWMAGGRITEAFF
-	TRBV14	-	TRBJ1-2	TGTGCCAGCAGCCAAGAGAGACAACAGCTGATCTATGGCTACACCTTC	CASSQERQQLIYGYTF
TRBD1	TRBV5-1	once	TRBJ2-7	TGCGCCAGCAGCCTCCAACTTACAGGGGGCGAGCAGTACTTC	CASSLQLTGGEQYF
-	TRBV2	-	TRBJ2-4	TGTGCCAGCAGTGAAGGACACGCCAAAAACATTCAGTACTTC	CASSEGHAKNIQYF